This record concerns one T cell receptor (beta chain) sequence. What it binds is not known. The libraries were made with immunoSEQ version 4 in survey mode. The protocol was immunoSEQ multiplex PCR, while the TCRdb copy is restricted to in-frame clones and leaves out a portion. The sample has 25,000 to 35,000 clones; 75% to 85% are singletons. Cells were stimulated with CMV-infected fibroblast lysates at around 9.1 ug/mL. CD40L/CD69 double-negative CD45RO-high memory CD4+ T cells were collected. Undetectable plasma HIV-1 RNA below 50 copies/mL lasted at least 4 years. CD8-depleted PBMCs were stimulated about 20 hours with anti-CD28/CD49d costimulation, CD40-blocking antibody and enfuvirtide. The sample comes from a study of persistence of HIV-infected CD4 T cells. Study-level background: Donors had been on suppressive ART for a median of around eight years.

The sample was CD4+ T cells sorted from PBMCs after approximately 19-hour stimulation, taken from a patient who received antiretroviral therapy. The TCR comes from an adult man with HIV who was CMV-seropositive.

The CDR3 reads CASRVRGSYEQYF. The CDR3 nucleotides are TGTGCCAGCAGAGTCAGGGGGAGCTACGAGCAGTACTTC. V gene TRBV12-3 or TRBV12-4 combines with J gene TRBJ2-7; 7 nucleotides agree with TRBD1. The CDR3 has 13 residues. J was trimmed by 3 bases and V by 6 bases; bases with no gene match: 5.